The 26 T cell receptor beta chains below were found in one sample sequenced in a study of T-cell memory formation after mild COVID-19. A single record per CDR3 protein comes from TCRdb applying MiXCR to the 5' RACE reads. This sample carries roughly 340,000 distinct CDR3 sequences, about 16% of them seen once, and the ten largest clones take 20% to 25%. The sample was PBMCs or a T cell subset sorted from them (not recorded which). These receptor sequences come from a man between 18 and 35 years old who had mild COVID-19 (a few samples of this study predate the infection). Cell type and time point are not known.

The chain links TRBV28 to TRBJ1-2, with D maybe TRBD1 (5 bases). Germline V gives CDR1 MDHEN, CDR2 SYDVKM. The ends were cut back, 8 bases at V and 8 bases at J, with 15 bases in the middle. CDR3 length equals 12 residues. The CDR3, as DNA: TGTGCCAGCCACTCCGGGGGGAACGGCTACACCTTC. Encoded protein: CASHSGGNGYTF.

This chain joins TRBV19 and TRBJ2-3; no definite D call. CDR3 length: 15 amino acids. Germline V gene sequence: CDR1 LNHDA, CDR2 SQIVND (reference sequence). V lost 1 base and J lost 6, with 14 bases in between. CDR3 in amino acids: CASSIVPIIGDTQYF. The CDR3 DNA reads TGTGCCAGTAGTATAGTCCCAATAATTGGGGATACGCAGTATTTT.

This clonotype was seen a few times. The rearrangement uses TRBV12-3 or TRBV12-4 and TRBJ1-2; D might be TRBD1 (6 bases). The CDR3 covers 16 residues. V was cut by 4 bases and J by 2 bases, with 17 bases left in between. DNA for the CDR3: TGTGCCAGCAGTTCTACGGGGGCAGGGATCAACTATGGCTACACCTTC. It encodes CASSSTGAGINYGYTF.

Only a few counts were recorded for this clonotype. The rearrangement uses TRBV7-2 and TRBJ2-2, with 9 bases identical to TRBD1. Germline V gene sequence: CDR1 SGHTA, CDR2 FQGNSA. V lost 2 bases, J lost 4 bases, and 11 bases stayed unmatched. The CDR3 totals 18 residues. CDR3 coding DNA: TGTGCCAGCAGCTTAAGTGTACGGGACAGGGCTACCACCGGGGAGCTGTTTTTT. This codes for CASSLSVRDRATTGELFF.

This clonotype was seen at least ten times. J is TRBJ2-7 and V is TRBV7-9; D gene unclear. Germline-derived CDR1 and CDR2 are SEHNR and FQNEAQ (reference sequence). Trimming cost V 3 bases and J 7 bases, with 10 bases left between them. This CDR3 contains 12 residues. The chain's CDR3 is CASSLGSSEQYV. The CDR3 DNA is TGTGCCAGCAGCTTGGGCTCCTCAGAGCAGTACGTC.

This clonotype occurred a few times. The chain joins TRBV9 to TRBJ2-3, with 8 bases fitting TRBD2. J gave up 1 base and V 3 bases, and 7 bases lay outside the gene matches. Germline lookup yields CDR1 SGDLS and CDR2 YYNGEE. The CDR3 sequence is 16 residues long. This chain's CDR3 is CASSALSGGRTDTQYF. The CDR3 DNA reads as TGTGCCAGCAGCGCCCTCAGCGGGGGCCGCACAGATACGCAGTATTTT.

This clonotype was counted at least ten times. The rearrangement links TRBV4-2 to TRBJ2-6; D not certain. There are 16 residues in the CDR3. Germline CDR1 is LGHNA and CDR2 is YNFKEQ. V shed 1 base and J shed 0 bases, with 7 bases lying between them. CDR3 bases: TGTGCCAGCAGCCAAGGCAGCCACTCTGGGGCCAACGTCCTGACTTTC. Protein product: CASSQGSHSGANVLTF.

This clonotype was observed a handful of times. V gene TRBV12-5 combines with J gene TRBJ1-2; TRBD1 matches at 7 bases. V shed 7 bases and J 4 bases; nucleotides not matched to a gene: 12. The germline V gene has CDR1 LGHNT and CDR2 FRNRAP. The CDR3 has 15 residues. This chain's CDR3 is CASARVAGGIYGYTF. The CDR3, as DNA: TGTGCTAGTGCCCGGGTTGCAGGGGGGATCTATGGCTACACCTTC.

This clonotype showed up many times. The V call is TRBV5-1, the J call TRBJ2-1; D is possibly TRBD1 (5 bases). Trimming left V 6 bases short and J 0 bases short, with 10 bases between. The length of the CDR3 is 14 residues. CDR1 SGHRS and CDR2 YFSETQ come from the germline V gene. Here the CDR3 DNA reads TGCGCCAGCAAGGACACGAGCTCCTACAATGAGCAGTTCTTC. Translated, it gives CASKDTSSYNEQFF.

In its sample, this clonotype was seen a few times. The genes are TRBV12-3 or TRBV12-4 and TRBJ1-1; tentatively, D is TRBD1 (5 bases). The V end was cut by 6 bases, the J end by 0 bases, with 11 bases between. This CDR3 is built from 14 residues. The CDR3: CASRQELMNTEAFF. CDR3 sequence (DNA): TGTGCCAGCAGACAGGAGCTTATGAACACTGAAGCTTTCTTT.

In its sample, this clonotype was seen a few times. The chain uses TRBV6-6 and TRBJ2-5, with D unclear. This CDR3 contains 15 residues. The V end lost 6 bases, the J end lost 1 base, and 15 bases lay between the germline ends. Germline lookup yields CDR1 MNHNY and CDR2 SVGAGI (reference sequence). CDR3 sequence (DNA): TGTGCCAGCAGAGAGGTTCAGGCGGTCCAAGAGACCCAGTACTTC. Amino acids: CASREVQAVQETQYF.

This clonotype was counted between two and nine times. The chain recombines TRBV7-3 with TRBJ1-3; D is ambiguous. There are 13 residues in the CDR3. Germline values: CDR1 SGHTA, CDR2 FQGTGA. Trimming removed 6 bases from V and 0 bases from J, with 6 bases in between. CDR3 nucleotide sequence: TGTGCCAGCAGTTCAAACTCTGGAAACACCATATATTTT. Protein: CASSSNSGNTIYF. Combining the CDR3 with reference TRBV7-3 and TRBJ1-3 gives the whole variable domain GAGVSQTPSNKVTEKGKYVELRCDPISGHTALYWYRQSLGQGPEFLIYFQGTGAADDSGLPNDRFFAVRPEGSVSTLKIQRTERGDSAVYLCASSSNSGNTIYFGEGSWLTVV.

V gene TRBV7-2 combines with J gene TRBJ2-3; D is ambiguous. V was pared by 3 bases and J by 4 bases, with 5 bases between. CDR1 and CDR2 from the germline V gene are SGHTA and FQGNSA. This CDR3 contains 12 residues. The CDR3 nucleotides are TGTGCCAGCAGCTTCCCTGCAGATACGCAGTATTTT. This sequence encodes CASSFPADTQYF.

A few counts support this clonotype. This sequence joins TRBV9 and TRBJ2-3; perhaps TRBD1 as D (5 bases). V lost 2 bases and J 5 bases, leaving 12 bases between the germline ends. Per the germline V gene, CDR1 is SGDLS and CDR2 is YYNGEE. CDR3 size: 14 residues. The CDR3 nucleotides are TGTGCCAGCAGCGTGTCTGGGGCCGTAGATACGCAGTATTTT. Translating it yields CASSVSGAVDTQYF.

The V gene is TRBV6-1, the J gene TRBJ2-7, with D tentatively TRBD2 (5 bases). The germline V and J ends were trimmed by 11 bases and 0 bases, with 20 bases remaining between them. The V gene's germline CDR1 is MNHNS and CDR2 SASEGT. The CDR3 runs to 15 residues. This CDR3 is CAAGRWPPSSYEQYF. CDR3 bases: TGTGCCGCGGGCCGGTGGCCGCCGAGCTCCTACGAGCAGTACTTC.

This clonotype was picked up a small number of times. The CDR3 loop is CASSVGLAGPRGEQYF. The DNA for the CDR3 is TGTGCCAGCAGCGTCGGACTAGCGGGGCCCCGGGGCGAGCAGTACTTC. The rearrangement joins TRBV5-6 to TRBJ2-7, with 12 positions matching TRBD2. Germline CDR1 is SGHDT and CDR2 is YYEEEE. The V and J ends lost 4 bases and 6 bases, in that order; junction bases with no gene match: 11. CDR3 length: 16 amino acids.

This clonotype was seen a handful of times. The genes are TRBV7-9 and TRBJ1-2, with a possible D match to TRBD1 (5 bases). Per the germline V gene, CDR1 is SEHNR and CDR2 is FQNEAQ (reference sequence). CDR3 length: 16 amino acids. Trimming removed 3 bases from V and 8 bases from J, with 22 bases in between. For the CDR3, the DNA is TGTGCCAGCAGCTTCGCTCGGCCCACAGGCGGGGCAGGCTACACCTTC. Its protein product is CASSFARPTGGAGYTF.

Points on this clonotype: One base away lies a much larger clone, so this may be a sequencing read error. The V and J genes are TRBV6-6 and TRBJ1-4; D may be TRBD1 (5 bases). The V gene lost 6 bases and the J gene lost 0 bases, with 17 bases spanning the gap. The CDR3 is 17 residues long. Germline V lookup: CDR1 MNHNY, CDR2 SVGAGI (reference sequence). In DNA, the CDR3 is TGTGCCAGCAGACATAGGAGGGACCGTCCAACTAATGAAAAACTGTTTTTT. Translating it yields CASRHRRDRPTNEKLFF.

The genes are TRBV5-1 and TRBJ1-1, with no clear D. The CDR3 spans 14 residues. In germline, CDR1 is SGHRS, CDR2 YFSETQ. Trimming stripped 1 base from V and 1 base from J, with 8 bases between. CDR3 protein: CASSLRVQNTEAFF. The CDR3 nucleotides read TGCGCCAGCAGCTTGAGGGTGCAGAACACTGAAGCTTTCTTT.

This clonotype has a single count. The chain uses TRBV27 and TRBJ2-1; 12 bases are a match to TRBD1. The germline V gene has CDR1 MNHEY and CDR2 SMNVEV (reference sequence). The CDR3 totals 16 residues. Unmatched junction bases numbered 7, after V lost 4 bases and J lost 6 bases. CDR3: CASSSWGQGAFNEQFF. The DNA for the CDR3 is TGTGCCAGCAGTTCATGGGGACAGGGGGCTTTCAATGAGCAGTTCTTC.

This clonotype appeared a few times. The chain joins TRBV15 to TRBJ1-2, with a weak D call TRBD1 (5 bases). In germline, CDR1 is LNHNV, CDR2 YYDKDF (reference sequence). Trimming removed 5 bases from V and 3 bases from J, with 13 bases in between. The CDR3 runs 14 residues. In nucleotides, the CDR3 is TGTGCCACCAGCCCGAAAGGGGCAGACTATGGCTACACCTTC. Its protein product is CATSPKGADYGYTF.

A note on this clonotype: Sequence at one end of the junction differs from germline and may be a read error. In DNA form, the CDR3 reads TGCTCCAGCAGCTTGGCAGGGGCCATAACCAATGAGCAGTTCTTC. Residues: CSSSLAGAITNEQFF. The chain uses TRBV5-1 and TRBJ2-1, with D possibly TRBD1 on 6 matching bases. CDR1 is SGHRS and CDR2 is YFSETQ in the germline V gene. The CDR3 extends over 15 amino acids.

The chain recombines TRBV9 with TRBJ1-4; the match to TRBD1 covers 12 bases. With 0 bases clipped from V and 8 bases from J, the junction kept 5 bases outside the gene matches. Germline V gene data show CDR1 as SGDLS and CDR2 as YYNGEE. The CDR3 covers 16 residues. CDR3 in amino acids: CASSVGDRGQDEKLFF. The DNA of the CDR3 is TGTGCCAGCAGCGTAGGGGACAGGGGGCAAGACGAAAAACTGTTTTTT.

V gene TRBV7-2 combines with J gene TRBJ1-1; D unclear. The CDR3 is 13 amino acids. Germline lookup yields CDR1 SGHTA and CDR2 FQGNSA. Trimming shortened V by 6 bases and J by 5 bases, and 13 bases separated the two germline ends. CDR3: CASRFRGPTEAFF. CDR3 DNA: TGTGCCAGCAGGTTCAGAGGACCAACTGAAGCTTTCTTT.

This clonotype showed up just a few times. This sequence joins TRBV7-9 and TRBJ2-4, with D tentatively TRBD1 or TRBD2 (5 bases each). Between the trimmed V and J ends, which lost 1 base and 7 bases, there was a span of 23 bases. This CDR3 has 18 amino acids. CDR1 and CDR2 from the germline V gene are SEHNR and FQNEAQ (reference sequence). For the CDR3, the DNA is TGTGCCAGCAGCTTAGACATTTATCGGGACCCGGGAACGAACATTCAGTACTTC. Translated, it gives CASSLDIYRDPGTNIQYF.

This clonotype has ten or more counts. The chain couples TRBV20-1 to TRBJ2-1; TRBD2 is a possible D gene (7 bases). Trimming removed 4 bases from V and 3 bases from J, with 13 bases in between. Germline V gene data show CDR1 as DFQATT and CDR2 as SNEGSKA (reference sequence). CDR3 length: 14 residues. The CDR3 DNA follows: TGCAGTGCTATGGGGGGGGCTGTCTACAATGAGCAGTTCTTC. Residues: CSAMGGAVYNEQFF.